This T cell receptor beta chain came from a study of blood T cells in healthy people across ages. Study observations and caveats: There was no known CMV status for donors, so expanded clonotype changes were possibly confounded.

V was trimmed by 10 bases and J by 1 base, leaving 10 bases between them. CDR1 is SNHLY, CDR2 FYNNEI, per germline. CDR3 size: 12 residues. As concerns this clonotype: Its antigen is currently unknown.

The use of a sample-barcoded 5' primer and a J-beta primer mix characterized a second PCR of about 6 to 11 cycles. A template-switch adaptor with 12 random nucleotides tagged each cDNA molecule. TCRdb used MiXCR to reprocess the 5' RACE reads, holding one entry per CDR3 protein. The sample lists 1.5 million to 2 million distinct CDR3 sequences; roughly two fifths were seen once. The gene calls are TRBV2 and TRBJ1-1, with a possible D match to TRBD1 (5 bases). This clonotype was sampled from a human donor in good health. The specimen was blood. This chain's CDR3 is CAILTGNTEAFF. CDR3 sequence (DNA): TGTGCCATACTAACAGGGAACACTGAAGCTTTCTTT.